The rows below give T cell receptor beta chains drawn from one sample of a study of blood T cell repertoires in COVID-19. Libraries were prepared by immunoSEQ multiplex PCR; TCRdb keeps only in-frame clonotypes and omits some of them. The table has over 250,000 clones, about four fifths seen once. Source material: peripheral blood. The source of these receptors is a woman between 50 and 59 years old who had recovered from COVID-19. The CDR3 runs from the conserved cysteine through the conserved F or W. Each record gives: J gene, V gene, CDR3 protein.

TRBJ1-3 | TRBV25-1 | CASRTSGGSGNTIYF
TRBJ2-4 | TRBV19 | CASRDRAKNIQYF
TRBJ2-1 | TRBV25-1 | CATSIAGGHNEQFF
TRBJ1-6 | TRBV28 | CASLGGDSPLHF
TRBJ2-7 | TRBV6-5 | CASSYRQGAWEQYF
TRBJ1-1 | TRBV7-9 | CASSETTGNTEAFF
TRBJ1-2 | TRBV7-3 | CASSPQPGQGGGDGYTF
TRBJ2-7 | TRBV4-1 | CASSQVSGDYYYEQYF
TRBJ2-3 | TRBV21-1 | CASSTAWLADTQYF
TRBJ2-7 | TRBV27 | CASSLVAGVEQYF
TRBJ1-1 | TRBV10-3 | CAITTTGRGTEAFF
TRBJ2-7 | TRBV4-3 | CASSHTPGQGSEQYF
TRBJ2-1 | TRBV5-1 | CASSLVLGGLVGNEQFF
TRBJ2-7 | TRBV18 | CASSQDSGSIEQYF
TRBJ2-5 | TRBV28 | CASSGGRVTETQYF
TRBJ1-2 | TRBV6-5 | CASSYSGGLYGYTF
TRBJ1-3 | TRBV3-1/TRBV3-2 | CASSPIPPGLAGNTIYF
TRBJ1-6 | TRBV18 | CASSPRSGEDSPLHF
TRBJ2-2 | TRBV10-3 | CATFSGWVGTGELFF
TRBJ1-1 | TRBV18 | CASSLRDRGTRTEAFF